One and the same sample provided the 24 T cell receptor beta chains below, sequenced in a study of blood T cell repertoires in COVID-19. Produced via immunoSEQ multiplex PCR; TCRdb's table is partial and in-frame only. The sample shows around 150,000 clones, roughly 84% of them seen only once. Sequencing was performed on peripheral blood. The receptors were sampled from a man in his thirties or forties with COVID-19, enrolled during active disease.

V is TRBV14 and J is TRBJ2-7; 7 bases map to TRBD1. Germline trimming cut 5 bases from V and 7 bases from J; bases unmatched to any gene: 14. Germline V gene lookup returns CDR1 SGHDN and CDR2 FVKESK. The CDR3 sequence is 15 residues long. CDR3 region: CASSKTGQPKGEQYF. The CDR3 coding sequence is TGTGCCAGCAGCAAAACGGGACAGCCAAAGGGTGAGCAGTACTTC. Supplemented by reference TRBV14 and TRBJ2-7, the full variable domain reads EAGVTQFPSHSVIEKGQTVTLRCDPISGHDNLYWYRRVMGKEIKFLLHFVKESKQDESGMPNNRFLAERTGGTYSTLKVQPAELEDSGVYFCASSKTGQPKGEQYFGPGTRLTVT.

V is TRBV7-2 and J is TRBJ2-3, with a weak D call TRBD2 (6 bases). Germline loops: CDR1 SGHTA, CDR2 FQGNSA. Trimming shortened V by 1 base and J by 1 base, and 12 bases separated the two germline ends. CDR3 size: 16 residues. The CDR3 coding sequence is TGTGCCAGCAGCTTAGGTAGCGGAACTCGCACAGATACGCAGTATTTT. Its translation: CASSLGSGTRTDTQYF.

The gene calls are TRBV27 and TRBJ2-1; tentatively, D is TRBD2 (6 bases). Per germline, CDR1 MNHEY and CDR2 SMNVEV (reference sequence). The CDR3 covers 16 residues. Trimming left V 3 bases short and J 0 bases short, with 12 bases between. CDR3 DNA sequence: TGTGCCAGCAGTTTCGGGGGAGAGGGCTCCTACAATGAGCAGTTCTTC. As protein: CASSFGGEGSYNEQFF.

This chain connects TRBV10-3 to TRBJ2-6; D remains ambiguous. The CDR3 runs 15 residues. Trimming pared 5 bases from V and 0 bases from J, leaving 8 bases between. CDR1 is ENHRY and CDR2 is SYGVKD in the germline V gene. As DNA, the CDR3 is TGTGCCATCAGTAGCACCGACTCTGGGGCCAACGTCCTGACTTTC. Protein product: CAISSTDSGANVLTF.

The genes are TRBV18 and TRBJ2-3, with 12 nucleotides matching TRBD2. Germline-derived CDR1 and CDR2 are KGHSH and LQKENI. CDR3 length: 15 amino acids. The ends lost 3 bases at V and 3 bases at J; junction bases unmatched: 1. The CDR3: CASSPGTSGTDTQYF. CDR3 nucleotides: TGTGCCAGCTCACCTGGGACTAGCGGGACAGATACGCAGTATTTT. Looking up the rest from reference TRBV18 and TRBJ2-3 gives the full variable domain: NAGVMQNPRHLVRRRGQEARLRCSPMKGHSHVYWYRQLPEEGLKFMVYLQKENIIDESGMPKERFSAEFPKEGPSILRIQQVVRGDSAAYFCASSPGTSGTDTQYFGPGTRLTVL.

The rearrangement joins TRBV24-1 to TRBJ1-1; 9 nucleotides match TRBD1. The CDR3 covers 15 residues. From germline, CDR1 is KGHDR and CDR2 SFDVKD. The ends lost 4 bases at V and 4 bases at J; junction bases unmatched: 6. DNA for the CDR3: TGTGCCACCAGTGAAACCGGGACAGGGCCCACTGAAGCTTTCTTT. Residues: CATSETGTGPTEAFF.

This chain joins TRBV10-3 and TRBJ1-6, with a possible D match to TRBD1 (6 bases). Deletions cut 4 bases from V and 8 bases from J, with 21 bases between. CDR1 is ENHRY, CDR2 SYGVKD, per germline. The CDR3 sequence is 17 residues long. CDR3: CAISVVRTGGGDSPLHF. The CDR3 DNA reads TGTGCCATCAGTGTAGTAAGGACGGGAGGGGGGGATTCACCCCTCCACTTT.

The CDR3 loop is CASSPEPGDYEQYF. CDR3 nucleotides: TGTGCCAGCAGCCCGGAGCCGGGAGACTACGAGCAGTACTTC. The chain couples TRBV14 to TRBJ2-7, with D possibly matching TRBD2 (6 bases). CDR3 length: 14 residues. V was cut by 4 bases and J by 3 bases, with 13 bases left in between. Germline assignment: CDR1 SGHDN and CDR2 FVKESK.

The gene calls are TRBV7-5 and TRBJ2-2; no DNA check was done on the table's D call, TRBD2. TRBV7-5 is assigned pseudogene status. The CDR3 is 17 residues long. The CDR3 spells CARSLRWTSGRSGELFF. Here the CDR3 DNA reads TGTGCCAGAAGCTTACGGTGGACTAGCGGGAGGTCCGGGGAGCTGTTTTTT.

CDR3 protein: CASSLSLSIEKLFF. CDR3 in DNA: TGTGCCAGCAGCTTAAGTTTGAGTATCGAAAAACTGTTTTTT. This chain connects TRBV7-8 to TRBJ1-4; no definite D call. The ends were cut back, 2 bases at V and 8 bases at J, with 12 bases in the middle. The CDR3 is 14 residues long. Germline V gene data show CDR1 as SGHVS and CDR2 as FQNEAQ.

The DNA for the CDR3 is TGCGCCAGCAGCTTCGACAGAAGACGAACCCAAGAGACCCAGTACTTC. Its protein is CASSFDRRRTQETQYF. V and J are TRBV4-1 and TRBJ2-5; possible D gene TRBD1, 5 bases. The CDR3 consists of 16 residues. The germline gives CDR1 MGHRA, CDR2 YSYEKL. V lost 5 bases, J lost 1 base, and 17 bases lay in between.

This chain joins TRBV5-4 and TRBJ2-7; 14 positions match TRBD2. The V gene end was trimmed by 1 base and the J gene end by 5 bases; junction bases not matched to a gene: 8. The length of the CDR3 is 17 residues. CDR1 is SGHNT, CDR2 YYREEE, per germline (reference sequence). In nucleotides, the CDR3 is TGTGCCAGCAGCTTGACCAGACTAGCGGGAGGGCGGAACGAGCAGTACTTC. Translation gives CASSLTRLAGGRNEQYF.

The J gene is TRBJ2-6, the V gene TRBV4-3; D is perhaps TRBD1 (6 bases). The CDR3 consists of 19 residues. Per the germline V gene, CDR1 is LGHNA and CDR2 is YSLEER. Trimming left V 0 bases short and J 0 bases short, with 15 bases between. This chain's CDR3 is CASSQEEQGSISGANVLTF. CDR3 sequence (DNA): TGCGCCAGCAGCCAAGAGGAACAGGGTTCCATCTCTGGGGCCAACGTCCTGACTTTC.

The gene calls are TRBV7-9 and TRBJ2-3; the match to TRBD2 covers 12 bases. The ends lost 5 bases at V and 3 bases at J; junction bases unmatched: 3. The germline V gene encodes CDR1 SEHNR and CDR2 FQNEAQ (reference sequence). The CDR3 runs 15 residues. The CDR3 is CASSLLAGGTDTQYF. As DNA, the CDR3 is TGTGCCAGCAGCCTACTAGCGGGAGGAACAGATACGCAGTATTTT.

The V call is TRBV20-1, the J call TRBJ2-1; no clear D. This CDR3 is 10 amino acids long. Germline V lookup: CDR1 DFQATT, CDR2 SNEGSKA (reference sequence). Trimming stripped 6 bases from V and 7 bases from J, with 7 bases between. CDR3 protein: CSATYNEQFF. CDR3 nucleotide sequence: TGCAGTGCGACTTATAATGAGCAGTTCTTC.

The rearrangement links TRBV6-1 to TRBJ2-5, with unresolved D. V lost 2 bases and J 5 bases, leaving 12 bases between the germline ends. Germline V gene data show CDR1 as MNHNS and CDR2 as SASEGT. This CDR3 has 14 amino acids. CDR3 DNA: TGTGCCAGCAGTGAAAAGTGGGCTCGGGAGACCCAGTACTTC. Its protein is CASSEKWARETQYF.

CDR3 amino acids: CASSPPSGTDPHGYTF. The CDR3 nucleotides read TGTGCCAGCAGCCCTCCATCCGGGACAGACCCGCACGGCTACACCTTC. V gene TRBV13 combines with J gene TRBJ1-2; 7 nucleotides agree with TRBD1. The CDR3 is 16 amino acids. V gave up 5 bases and J gave up 8 bases; unmatched junction bases: 17. Germline V lookup: CDR1 PRHDT, CDR2 FYEKMQ (reference sequence).

In its sample, this clone was seen once. The CDR3 sequence: CASSFGQAYNEQFF. CDR3 sequence (DNA): TGTGCCAGCAGTTTCGGTCAGGCCTACAATGAGCAGTTCTTC. The V gene is TRBV7-9, the J gene TRBJ2-1; the D is unclear. Germline loops: CDR1 SEHNR, CDR2 FQNEAQ (reference sequence). V lost 6 bases, J lost 2 bases, and 11 bases lay in between. The CDR3 runs 14 residues.

The V and J genes are TRBV7-2 and TRBJ2-5, with 7 bases that match TRBD1. Germline V gives CDR1 SGHTA, CDR2 FQGNSA. The CDR3 length is 14 residues. Unmatched junction bases numbered 7, after V lost 4 bases and J lost 5 bases. CDR3 bases: TGTGCCAGCAGCTCCCAGGGGGTGCGGGAGACCCAGTACTTC. Translating gives CASSSQGVRETQYF.

This sequence joins TRBV12-3 or TRBV12-4 and TRBJ1-1; D might be TRBD1 (5 bases). The CDR3 spans 13 residues. Trimming took off 6 bases at V and 2 bases at J, with 10 bases between the two ends. CDR3 protein: CASRLQVNTEAFF. CDR3 nucleotides: TGTGCCAGCAGGCTACAGGTTAACACTGAAGCTTTCTTT.

V and J are TRBV19 and TRBJ2-1, with 14 bases aligning to TRBD2. With 4 bases clipped from V and 8 bases from J, the junction kept 13 bases outside the gene matches. The CDR3 has 18 residues. Germline CDR1 reads LNHDA; CDR2 reads SQIVND (reference sequence). CDR3 amino acids: CASSNRLAGGSAIYEQFF. CDR3 in DNA: TGTGCCAGTAGTAACCGACTAGCGGGAGGGTCGGCGATTTATGAGCAGTTCTTC.

This clone occurred once. The V call is TRBV27, the J call TRBJ1-1; 7 bases line up with TRBD1. The CDR3 loop spans 17 amino acids. Per the germline V gene, CDR1 is MNHEY and CDR2 is SMNVEV (reference sequence). V lost 6 bases to trimming and J lost 0 bases; unmatched junction nucleotides: 13. CDR3 nucleotides: TGTGCCAGCAGAATAAGGGGGCAGGCCCTAATGAACACTGAAGCTTTCTTT. It encodes CASRIRGQALMNTEAFF.

The rearrangement uses TRBV4-2 and TRBJ1-1; the D gene is possibly TRBD1 (6 bases). V was clipped by 4 bases and J by 1 base, with 10 bases between them. This CDR3 has 14 residues. Germline assignment: CDR1 LGHNA and CDR2 YNFKEQ. DNA for the CDR3: TGTGCCAGCAGCCGACAGGATGAGAACACTGAAGCTTTCTTT. It specifies CASSRQDENTEAFF.

The V call is TRBV2, the J call TRBJ2-3, with 10 bases aligning to TRBD1. The V gene end was trimmed by 6 bases and the J gene end by 2 bases; junction bases not matched to a gene: 5. This CDR3 is 15 amino acids long. Germline lookup yields CDR1 SNHLY and CDR2 FYNNEI. The CDR3 DNA reads TGTGCCAGCAGGCCGGGACAGGGGTCCACAGATACGCAGTATTTT. It specifies CASRPGQGSTDTQYF.